This entry lists 9 T cell receptor beta chains sequenced from one sample in a study of blood T cell repertoires in COVID-19. The assay was immunoSEQ multiplex PCR, and TCRdb's table has in-frame clones only and misses some. This sample has 250,000 or so clones, with around 84% found just once. Sample: peripheral blood. Source of these receptors: a woman aged 55-69 years with COVID-19, enrolled during active disease.

The V call is TRBV2, the J call TRBJ2-3; 7 bases agree with TRBD2. CDR3 length: 18 amino acids. The germline V gene encodes CDR1 SNHLY and CDR2 FYNNEI. V lost 4 bases and J lost 2; bases outside the gene matches: 15. CDR3 residues: CASSVGGRAPHTTDTQYF. In DNA form, the CDR3 reads TGTGCCAGCAGTGTCGGAGGGAGGGCGCCTCATACCACAGATACGCAGTATTTT. The variable domain in full, with the rest retrieved from reference TRBV2 and TRBJ2-3, is EPEVTQTPSHQVTQMGQEVILRCVPISNHLYFYWYRQILGQKVEFLVSFYNNEISEKSEIFDDQFSVERPDGSNFTLKIRSTKLEDSAMYFCASSVGGRAPHTTDTQYFGPGTRLTVL.

The gene calls are TRBV2 and TRBJ1-6; 10 bases are a match to TRBD1. Trimming at V came to 7 bases and at J to 7 bases, leaving 1 base not matched to a gene. The germline V gene has CDR1 SNHLY and CDR2 FYNNEI. The CDR3 contains 13 residues. The CDR3: CASTGQGNSPLHF. The CDR3 nucleotides read TGTGCCAGCACGGGACAGGGGAATTCACCCCTCCACTTT. The entire variable domain, with the rest obtained from reference TRBV2 and TRBJ1-6, is as follows: EPEVTQTPSHQVTQMGQEVILRCVPISNHLYFYWYRQILGQKVEFLVSFYNNEISEKSEIFDDQFSVERPDGSNFTLKIRSTKLEDSAMYFCASTGQGNSPLHFGNGTRLTVT.

The V call is TRBV27, the J call TRBJ2-7, with 7 bases lining up with TRBD1. This CDR3 is 14 amino acids long. The germline V gene encodes CDR1 MNHEY and CDR2 SMNVEV (reference sequence). After removal of 5 bases from V and 2 bases from J, the junction contained 6 bases not matched to a gene. The DNA for the CDR3 is TGTGCCAGCAGTACACGGACAGGCCCCTACGAGCAGTACTTC. Translating gives CASSTRTGPYEQYF.

The V gene is TRBV3-1 (or the pseudogene TRBV3-2), the J gene TRBJ1-4; D is unclear. V dropped 4 bases and J dropped 3 bases, with 9 bases sitting between them. The germline CDR1 and CDR2 sequences are LGHDT and YNNKEL (reference sequence). The CDR3 is made up of 14 amino acids. The CDR3 bases are TGTGCCAGCAGCCCAGGAGGAGCTAATGAAAAACTGTTTTTT. Protein sequence: CASSPGGANEKLFF.

This sequence joins TRBV27 and TRBJ2-3, with 8 bases fitting TRBD2. V was pared by 3 bases and J by 5 bases, with 4 bases of the junction left unmatched. The CDR3 runs 14 residues. CDR1 and CDR2 from the germline V gene are MNHEY and SMNVEV (reference sequence). The CDR3 reads CASSFRLAGDTQYF. The CDR3, as DNA: TGTGCCAGCAGTTTCCGGCTAGCGGGAGATACGCAGTATTTT.

This CDR3 reads CASSVASGSYEQYF. For the CDR3, the DNA is TGTGCCAGCAGCGTAGCGAGCGGCTCCTACGAGCAGTACTTC. V is TRBV9 and J is TRBJ2-7, with D tentatively TRBD2 (5 bases). The CDR3 sequence is 14 residues long. V lost 0 bases and J 0 bases, leaving 7 bases between the germline ends. Germline V gene lookup returns CDR1 SGDLS and CDR2 YYNGEE.

This chain connects TRBV18 to TRBJ1-5; 9 positions match TRBD1. Germline CDR1 reads KGHSH; CDR2 reads LQKENI. The CDR3 is made up of 18 amino acids. After removal of 2 bases from V and 3 bases from J, the junction contained 11 bases not matched to a gene. The CDR3 protein is CASSPYATGGAYNQPQHF. As DNA, the CDR3 is TGTGCCAGCTCACCATACGCAACAGGGGGCGCTTACAATCAGCCCCAGCATTTT.

The chain employs TRBV5-5 and TRBJ2-1, with D hard to call. The germline V and J ends were trimmed by 2 bases and 6 bases, with 3 bases remaining between them. This CDR3 has 11 residues. Germline values: CDR1 SGHKS, CDR2 YYEKEE (reference sequence). The CDR3 coding sequence is TGTGCCAGCAGCTTCGTCAATGAGCAGTTCTTC. As protein: CASSFVNEQFF. The full variable domain, its missing parts supplied by reference TRBV5-5 and TRBJ2-1, is DAGVTQSPTHLIKTRGQQVTLRCSPISGHKSVSWYQQVLGQGPQFIFQYYEKEERGRGNFPDRFSARQFPNYSSELNVNALLLGDSALYLCASSFVNEQFFGPGTRLTVL.

The chain is built from TRBV19 and TRBJ2-2; D is unresolved. The CDR3 has 12 amino acids. V lost 4 bases to trimming and J lost 7 bases, with 7 bases between them. The germline gives CDR1 LNHDA, CDR2 SQIVND (reference sequence). CDR3 amino acids: CASSRADGELFF. For the CDR3, the DNA is TGTGCCAGTAGTAGGGCCGACGGGGAGCTGTTTTTT.